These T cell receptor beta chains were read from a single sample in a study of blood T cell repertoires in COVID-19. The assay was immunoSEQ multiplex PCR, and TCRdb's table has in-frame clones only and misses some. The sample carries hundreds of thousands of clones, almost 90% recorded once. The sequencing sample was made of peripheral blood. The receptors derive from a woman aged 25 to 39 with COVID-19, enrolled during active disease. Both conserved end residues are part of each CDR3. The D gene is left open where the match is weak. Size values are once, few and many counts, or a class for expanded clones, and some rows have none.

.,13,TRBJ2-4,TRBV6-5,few,CASSSPGLNIQYF,TGTGCCAGCAGTTCGCCGGGACTAAACATTCAGTACTTC
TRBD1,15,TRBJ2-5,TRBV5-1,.,CASSLRQGAQETQYF,TGCGCCAGCAGCCTTAGACAGGGGGCGCAAGAGACCCAGTACTTC
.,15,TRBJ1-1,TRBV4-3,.,CASSHGRQMNTEAFF,TGCGCCAGCAGCCACGGACGACAGATGAACACTGAAGCTTTCTTT
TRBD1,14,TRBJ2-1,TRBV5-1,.,CASSDRGQYNEQFF,TGCGCCAGCAGCGACAGGGGGCAATACAATGAGCAGTTCTTC
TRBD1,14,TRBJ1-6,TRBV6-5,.,CASSLGTGYSPLHF,TGTGCCAGCAGTCTCGGGACAGGTTATTCACCCCTCCACTTT
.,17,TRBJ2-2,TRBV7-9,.,CASSYLSDRSNTGELFF,TGTGCCAGCAGCTACCTTTCGGACAGATCGAACACCGGGGAGCTGTTTTTT
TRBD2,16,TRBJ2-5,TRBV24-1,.,CATSDFETSGRETQYF,TGTGCCACCAGTGATTTCGAGACTAGCGGGAGGGAGACCCAGTACTTC
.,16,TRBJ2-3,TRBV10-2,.,CASSDRTDSRTDTQYF,TGCGCCAGCAGTGATAGGACAGATAGTAGAACAGATACGCAGTATTTT
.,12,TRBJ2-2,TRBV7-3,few,CASSVSGTELFF,TGTGCCAGCAGCGTTTCCGGGACAGAGCTGTTTTTT
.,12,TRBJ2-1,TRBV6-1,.,CASSDRGNEQFF,TGTGCCAGCAGTGATCGGGGCAATGAGCAGTTCTTC
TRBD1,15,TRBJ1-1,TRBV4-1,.,CASSQRQGADTEAFF,TGCGCCAGCAGCCAGAGACAGGGGGCAGACACTGAAGCTTTCTTT
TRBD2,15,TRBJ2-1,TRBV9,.,CASSPRGGPSNEQFF,TGTGCCAGCAGCCCCCGGGGGGGCCCCTCGAATGAGCAGTTCTTC
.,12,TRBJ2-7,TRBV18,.,CASSPRGTEQYF,TGTGCCAGCTCCCCTAGGGGGACCGAGCAGTACTTC
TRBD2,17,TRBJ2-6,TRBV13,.,CASTPASGRAGANVLTF,TGTGCCAGCACCCCGGCTAGCGGGAGGGCTGGGGCCAACGTCCTGACTTTC
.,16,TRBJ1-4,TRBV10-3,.,CAISAQRGKASEKLFF,TGTGCCATCAGTGCACAAAGAGGAAAGGCTAGTGAAAAACTGTTTTTT
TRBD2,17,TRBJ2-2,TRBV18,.,CASSPRQDSGRNGELFF,TGTGCCAGCTCACCACGACAGGATAGCGGGAGGAACGGGGAGCTGTTTTTT
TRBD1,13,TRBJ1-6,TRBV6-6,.,CASGTGYNSPLHF,TGTGCCAGCGGGACAGGGTATAATTCACCCCTCCACTTT